The present T cell receptor beta chain was sequenced within a study of control samples from healthy donors and cancer patients. Germline assignment: CDR1 MGHRA and CDR2 YSYEKL. The J segment lost 6 bases and the V segment lost 3 bases, leaving 10 bases of the junction unmatched. CDR3 length: 16 residues. Libraries were prepared by immunoSEQ multiplex PCR; TCRdb keeps only in-frame clonotypes and omits some of them. The sample has roughly 13,000 clones, about 75% seen once; the top ten hold 7.5% to 9%. This clone was counted a few times. The receptor's source is a male donor with melanoma. The rearrangement links TRBV4-1 to TRBJ1-2; 10 nucleotides match TRBD1. Sequenced: formalin-fixed, paraffin-embedded tissue. DNA for the CDR3: TGCGCCAGCAGCCATCCCGGGACAGGGGTTTGGAATGGCTACACCTTC. It yields the protein CASSHPGTGVWNGYTF.